The sequence of this TCR beta chain was determined in a study of T cells in Graves' hyperthyroidism and ophthalmopathy (dated by TCRdb to about 2019). With regard to the full study: Peripheral blood was sampled at the time of initial diagnosis, prior to any treatment. To identify TCR V-J signatures that set the groups apart, the researchers used a discovery cohort of roughly 100 patients, made up of fewer than 50 with Graves' ophthalmopathy and some 55 with stable Graves' hyperthyroidism. Whether ophthalmopathy could be predicted prospectively was tested in an independent validation cohort made up of roughly 19 hyperthyroidism patients plus 17 patients who later progressed to ophthalmopathy. The roughly 99 discovery patients were divided at random into training and test sets in a 7:3 ratio. In more than 5 Graves' hyperthyroidism patients, the study also compared T-cell repertoires from thyroid tissue with T-cell repertoires from blood. Following sampling, methimazole starting at 30 mg daily was given to hyperthyroidism patients, and high-dose intravenous methylprednisolone was given to ophthalmopathy patients. The paper reports TCR Vbeta CDR3 sequencing of fewer than 150 peripheral blood samples: some 41 ophthalmopathy, approximately 74 hyperthyroidism and 17 progressor patients. The full study reports these points: A model built on a 13 V-J signature distinguished ophthalmopathy from stable hyperthyroidism, reaching around 90% sensitivity and around 81% specificity in cross-validation and 80%/75% in testing. Sample size was not statistically predetermined, and investigators were not blinded to group allocation. Most expanded thyroid clonotypes (frequency above 0.001) were also found in blood, which suggests that blood repertoires may mirror thyroid immune responses. In validation, the model predicted progression to ophthalmopathy a median of 6.5 months before onset, with roughly 70% sensitivity and 72.22% specificity.

This clonotype was counted ten times or more. The specificity of this receptor is unknown. The record has no base qualities; no much larger clone is one base away. Per the germline V gene, KGHSH is the CDR1 and LQKENI is the CDR2. Cut back by 5 bases and 7 bases, the V and J ends lie 17 bases apart. Taken from cysteine to phenylalanine, the CDR3 has 14 residues. Only the CDR3 DNA stays, 42 bases, in frame from base 1. The TCR beta CDR3 regions were amplified from the RNA transcripts. For the first round of RT-PCR on the TCR CDR3, the HTBI primer set was used together with the Qiagen OneStep RT-PCR kit. Libraries were constructed in a second round of multiplex PCR, after which size selection and purification were carried out. The libraries were sequenced on an Illumina HiSeq2000 using paired-end 100 bp reads. As for the original processing: Raw data were processed with SOAPnuke, discarding reads with adapters, uncalled bases, mean Phred below 15, or no exact constant-primer or identifier match. COPE v1.2.5 was used to merge high-quality paired reads, and clonotypes were defined as unique nucleotide sequences. MiTCR v1.1 was used to align clonotypes to the IMGT TRBV, TRBD and TRBJ reference segments. Analysis was restricted to V-J combinations with a frequency above 0.0001, which covered 98% to 99.2% of repertoires. The TCS score was defined as F50 (clonal expansion) divided by E x V (chaos), with BLOSUM62-based TCRdist calculated between CDR3 peptides within each V-J. Welch's t-statistics and random forest reduced some 510 V-J features to fewer than 15, which were used in a naive Bayes classifier (R e1071). In TCRdb, the public reads were trimmed at Q25 with fastp and aligned with MiXCR, with productive beta chains retained. Duplicate CDR3 protein sequences are folded into a single record with the most common DNA and genes. TCRdb's processing, not the authors' own work, is the source of the V and J calls. The sample table records some 500,000 distinct CDR3 sequences; 24% of these occur just once. Of the sample, about 10% falls within the top ten clones.

Moderately to severely active disease, a Clinical Activity Score of at least 3, a NOSPECS grade of at least 4, and a duration under 3 months were present in ophthalmopathy patients. Exclusion was applied to patients with uncontrolled infections, other autoimmune diseases, pregnancy or lactation. Diagnoses were established on the basis of clinical symptoms, serum thyroxine and TRAb, thyroid ultrasound, and orbital computed tomography. PBMCs were separated from around 9.1 ml of fresh peripheral blood using Ficoll-Paque density gradient centrifugation. Total RNA was extracted with Trizol reagent, and quality was checked on an Agilent 2100 Bioanalyzer.

This TCR derives from a woman aged 30 to 39 with Graves' ophthalmopathy. The sample taken for sequencing was blood. This chain is built from TRBV18 and TRBJ1-2; the best D guess is TRBD1, with 6 bases matching. The CDR3 here reads CASSTGTPGRGYTF. The DNA sequence reads TGTGCCAGCTCAACAGGGACGCCGGGGCGTGGCTACACCTTC.